The 10 T cell receptor beta chains presented below share a single source sample, sequenced in a study of breast tumors, draining lymph nodes, adjacent tissues (dated by TCRdb to the mid-2010s). Library creation used multiplex PCR. The instrument given in TCRdb is Illumina HiSeq 2000. Clones were called with MiXCR by TCRdb after fastp trimmed the public reads at Q25, and only in-frame beta chains were retained. Identical CDR3 protein sequences are pooled into one entry, listed with their most common genes and DNA. This sample comprises 85,000 to 130,000 distinct CDR3 sequences, 30% of them detected only once. The ten biggest clones cover 5.5% to 7% of the sample. The lymph node samples were taken from the axillary draining lymph nodes of breast cancer patients. Sequencing was performed on axillary lymph node tissue. These receptor sequences come from a female donor with breast cancer. Some clones in this sample may be carry-over from other donors' samples.

The V gene is TRBV10-3, the J gene TRBJ1-2, with a weak D call TRBD1 (5 bases). CDR1 is ENHRY and CDR2 is SYGVKD in the germline V gene. The ends were cut back, 4 bases at V and 4 bases at J, with 16 bases in the middle. The CDR3 is 15 residues long. The CDR3 nucleotides read TGTGCCATCAGTGGGGGCCAGGGCTCTCCCTATGGCTACACCTTC. Protein sequence: CAISGGQGSPYGYTF.

The CDR3 DNA reads TGCGCCAGCAGTGGCGGGAACACTGAAGCTTTCTTT. Translated, it gives CASSGGNTEAFF. The rearrangement joins TRBV10-2 to TRBJ1-1; unclear D gene. There are 12 residues in the CDR3. Germline assignment: CDR1 WSHSY and CDR2 SAAADI. The germline V and J ends were trimmed by 4 bases and 1 base, with 4 bases remaining between them.

This clonotype was observed many times. The V gene is TRBV19, the J gene TRBJ2-2, with 8 bases that match TRBD1. Germline lookup yields CDR1 LNHDA and CDR2 SQIVND (reference sequence). J gave up 1 base and V 9 bases, and 1 base lay outside the gene matches. The CDR3 is made up of 13 amino acids. The CDR3 loop is CARQGVNTGELFF. The CDR3 nucleotides are TGTGCCAGACAGGGGGTGAACACCGGGGAGCTGTTTTTT.

This clonotype showed up just once. This could be a read error, since a much larger clone is one nucleotide away. This CDR3 is missing its conserved last phenylalanine or tryptophan, likely due to a read error. This sequence joins TRBV15 and TRBJ2-1; TRBD2 is a possible D gene (7 bases). CDR3 length equals 17 residues. In germline, CDR1 is LNHNV, CDR2 YYDKDF (reference sequence). This chain's CDR3 is CATGRGRAGSSYNEQFL. DNA of the CDR3: TGTGCCACCGGCAGGGGCAGAGCGGGGAGCTCCTACAATGAGCAGTTCCTC.

This clonotype was counted at least ten times. The chain links TRBV5-1 to TRBJ1-3; 9 bases match TRBD1. J gave up 2 bases and V 1 base, and 7 bases lay outside the gene matches. The germline V gene has CDR1 SGHRS and CDR2 YFSETQ. The CDR3 is made up of 17 amino acids. Here the CDR3 reads CASSLHGQGMTGNTIYF. The CDR3, as DNA: TGCGCCAGCAGCTTGCATGGACAGGGGATGACTGGAAACACCATATATTTT.

V gene TRBV20-1 combines with J gene TRBJ1-2; D call uncertain. Germline V gene lookup returns CDR1 DFQATT and CDR2 SNEGSKA (reference sequence). CDR3 length equals 12 residues. V was trimmed by 3 bases and J by 2 bases, leaving 7 bases between them. CDR3 nucleotide sequence: TGCAGTGCTAGTTTCCTCAACTATGGCTACACCTTC. Protein product: CSASFLNYGYTF.

This clonotype was detected ten times or more. This sequence may be a read error, since a much larger clone differs from it by one base. The CDR3 here is CASSHFEGNSPLHF. For the CDR3, the DNA is TGTGCCAGCAGTCATTTCGAGGGAAATTCACCCCTCCACTTT. The chain couples TRBV6-5 to TRBJ1-6; D unclear. Germline V gene data show CDR1 as MNHEY and CDR2 as SVGAGI. The CDR3 consists of 14 residues. Trimming removed 5 bases from V and 7 bases from J, with 12 bases in between.

The J gene is TRBJ2-2, the V gene TRBV7-9, with 8 bases lining up with TRBD1. Germline trimming cut 1 base from V and 6 bases from J; bases unmatched to any gene: 4. This CDR3 spans 15 amino acids. Germline V lookup: CDR1 SEHNR, CDR2 FQNEAQ (reference sequence). The CDR3 here is CASSLGTGFPGELFF. The CDR3 coding sequence is TGTGCCAGCAGCTTAGGGACAGGGTTCCCCGGGGAGCTGTTTTTT. Using reference TRBV7-9 and TRBJ2-2 for the parts outside the CDR3, the full variable domain is DTGVSQNPRHKITKRGQNVTFRCDPISEHNRLYWYRQTLGQGPEFLTYFQNEAQLEKSRLLSDRFSAERPKGSFSTLEIQRTEQGDSAMYLCASSLGTGFPGELFFGEGSRLTVL.

The CDR3 coding sequence is TGTGCCAGCAGTGCTAGACCTCTGGGGGGGAGGAACTACGAGCAGTACTTC. It is translated as CASSARPLGGRNYEQYF. The chain has TRBV9 and TRBJ2-7, with TRBD2 identical over 7 bases. Unmatched junction bases numbered 17, after V lost 5 bases and J lost 3 bases. Looked up from germline, CDR1 is SGDLS and CDR2 is YYNGEE. The CDR3 loop spans 17 amino acids.

Concerning this clonotype: A much more abundant neighbour one base away suggests this may be a read error. V gene TRBV4-3 combines with J gene TRBJ1-5; perhaps TRBD1 as D (5 bases). Per germline, CDR1 LGHNA and CDR2 YSLEER. V was trimmed by 7 bases and J by 1 base, leaving 14 bases between them. The CDR3 spans 15 residues. The DNA for the CDR3 is TGCGCCAGCAACCCCGGGGGACCGAGCAATCAGCCCCAGCATTTT. Encoded protein: CASNPGGPSNQPQHF.